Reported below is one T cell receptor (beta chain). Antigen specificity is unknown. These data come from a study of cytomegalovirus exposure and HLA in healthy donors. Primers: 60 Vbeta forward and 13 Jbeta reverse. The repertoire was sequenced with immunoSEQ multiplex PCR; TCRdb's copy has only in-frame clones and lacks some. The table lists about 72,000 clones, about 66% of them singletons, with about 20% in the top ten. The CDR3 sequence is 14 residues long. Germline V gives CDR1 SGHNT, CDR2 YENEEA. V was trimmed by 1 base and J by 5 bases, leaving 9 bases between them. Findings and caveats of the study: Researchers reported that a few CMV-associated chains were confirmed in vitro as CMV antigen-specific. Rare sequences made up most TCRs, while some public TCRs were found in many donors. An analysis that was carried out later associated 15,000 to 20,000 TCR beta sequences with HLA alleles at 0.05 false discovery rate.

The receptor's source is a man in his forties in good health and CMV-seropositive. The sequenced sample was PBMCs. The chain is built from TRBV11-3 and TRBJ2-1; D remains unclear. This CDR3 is CASSLGFLDNEQFF. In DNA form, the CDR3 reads TGTGCCAGCAGCTTAGGGTTTTTAGACAATGAGCAGTTCTTC.